This TCR beta chain was profiled in a study of CD8 T cells in ankylosing spondylitis. Study conclusions and caveats: Seemingly distinctive of ankylosing spondylitis blood was a TCR beta motif formed by eight highly homologous variants. Disease-linked clones were reportedly significantly enriched in matched ankylosing spondylitis synovial fluid.

Preparation of TCR beta libraries was done by quantitative 5'-RACE with molecular barcodes. One entry per CDR3 protein, called by TCRdb with MiXCR from the 5' RACE reads. The table lists some 700,000 distinct CDR3 sequences, under 20% of them singletons. The table lists this clonotype with many counts. As yet, its antigen is unknown. What was sequenced was blood, either unsorted or a sorted T cell fraction (not recorded which). This receptor was obtained from a male donor with ankylosing spondylitis.

CDR3 amino acids: CASRETADSGGYTF. CDR3 bases: TGCGCCAGCCGCGAAACAGCGGATAGCGGAGGCTACACCTTC. The rearrangement uses TRBV5-1 and TRBJ1-2; D not resolved. V lost 7 bases and J lost 8, with 21 bases in between. Germline CDR1 is SGHRS and CDR2 is YFSETQ. There are 14 residues in the CDR3.